This record concerns one T cell receptor (beta chain) sequence. The data were obtained in a study of blood T cell repertoires in COVID-19. The wider study: Material from acute and convalescent COVID-19 was sourced from the United States, Italy and Spain.

This CDR3 region has 15 residues. Germline V CDR1 and CDR2: LNHDA, SQIVND (reference sequence). Trimming removed 6 bases from V and 7 bases from J, with 18 bases in between. Participant age was roughly 18 to 90 years, and participants resided in around 24 US areas. Exposed study participants had met a COVID-19 case within 2 weeks before entry. Original analysis: Estimated nucleated cell counts came from reference gene primer amplification. Clones were sequenced by immunoSEQ multiplex PCR, and TCRdb holds only the in-frame ones, with some missing. The DNA gave D and trimming, while V, J and clone size come from that table. Here the sample spans about 280,000 clones, roughly 80% being singletons.

The chain uses TRBV19 and TRBJ2-2; the D gene is possibly TRBD2 (6 bases). The clonotype originates from a man aged 40-50 years who had been exposed to COVID-19. The sequenced sample consisted of PBMCs or T cells enriched from blood (not recorded which). CDR3 sequence (DNA): TGTGCCAGTAGGGGGAGGACCCGGGGTGACGGGGAGCTGTTTTTT. Protein sequence: CASRGRTRGDGELFF. The full variable domain, in which reference TRBV19 and TRBJ2-2 provide the parts outside the CDR3, is DGGITQSPKYLFRKEGQNVTLSCEQNLNHDAMYWYRQDPGQGLRLIYYSQIVNDFQKGDIAEGYSVSREKKESFPLTVTSAQKNPTAFYLCASRGRTRGDGELFFGEGSRLTVL.